This TCR beta chain came from a study of cytotoxic CD8 clonotypes in ibrutinib-treated CLL. As for the study in general: Of the patients, about a dozen were relapsed/refractory, roughly 15 treatment-naive and approximately 18 IGHV unmutated.

Germline values: CDR1 LGHNA, CDR2 YNFKEQ. The CDR3 is 12 amino acids. Trimming took 3 bases from V and 0 from J, leaving 3 bases between them. The assay was immunoSEQ multiplex PCR, and TCRdb's table has in-frame clones only and misses some. This sample has 150,000 to 250,000 clones, with around 72% found just once. As concerns this clone: No antigen is known for it.

General study points: Elevated clonality accompanied ibrutinib response, with a return toward baseline values at progression.

The receptor was derived from a human donor with chronic lymphocytic leukemia. The material sequenced was PBMCs, taken after 24 months of ibrutinib treatment. The J gene is TRBJ2-7, the V gene TRBV4-2; D gene uncertain. The CDR3 sequence: CASSHLSYEQYF. CDR3 nucleotides: TGTGCCAGCAGCCATCTCTCCTACGAGCAGTACTTC.